What follows is one T cell receptor (beta chain) and its context. Its cognate antigen is unknown. Primers for the PCR totalled 60 Vbeta and 13 Jbeta. The repertoire was sequenced with immunoSEQ multiplex PCR; TCRdb's copy has only in-frame clones and lacks some. The sample gives some 140,000 clones, over 60% of which show up once; around 4.1% is in the top ten. This entry comes from a study of cytomegalovirus exposure and HLA in healthy donors. General study findings and limits: Data from an earlier analysis indicated that most TCR beta V segments were productive either about 87% or about 30% of the time.

What was sequenced was PBMCs. The TCR was taken from a woman aged 40 to 50 in good health and CMV-seronegative.

CDR3 coding DNA: TGCGCCAGCAGCATGACAGGGGTTACGAACACTGAAGCTTTCTTT. This encodes CASSMTGVTNTEAFF. The J gene is TRBJ1-1, the V gene TRBV5-1; 8 bases match TRBD1. V lost 4 bases to trimming and J lost 1 base; unmatched junction nucleotides: 6. The germline V gene encodes CDR1 SGHRS and CDR2 YFSETQ. CDR3 length: 15 residues. The whole variable domain, filled in from reference TRBV5-1 and TRBJ1-1, reads KAGVTQTPRYLIKTRGQQVTLSCSPISGHRSVSWYQQTPGQGLQFLFEYFSETQRNKGNFPGRFSGRQFSNSRSEMNVSTLELGDSALYLCASSMTGVTNTEAFFGQGTRLTVV.